The TCR beta chain described here comes from a study of regulatory T cells in long-lasting Graves disease. The study's findings and limits: Graves' patients with persistent disease showed TCR diversity lower than patients newly diagnosed.

To make TCR beta libraries, researchers used iRepertoire HTBI primers and Arm-PCR of CDR3 regions. TCRdb independently ran MiXCR on the multiplex PCR reads; one entry per CDR3 protein. Of about 400,000 distinct CDR3 sequences detected, around 21% appear once; the ten largest clones hold around 21%. This clonotype was seen ten or more times. Its specificity is unknown. Germline CDR1 is MNHEY and CDR2 is SVGAGI. The CDR3 is 13 amino acids. With 3 bases removed from V and 4 bases from J, the gap between germline ends came to 7 bases. Noted time point: persistent/refractory GD, antithyroid drugs over 5 years with positive TRAb. The TCR library was prepared using RNA isolated from PBMCs. American Thyroid Association guidelines defined Graves' disease diagnosis.

This sequence was found in a female donor with Graves disease. Source: peripheral blood mononuclear cells (PBMCs), taken when the disease was refractory, from a patient treated with antithyroid drugs. This chain uses TRBV6-5 with TRBJ2-4; D call uncertain. CDR3 nucleotide sequence: TGTGCCAGCAGTTATGACTCGAAAAACATTCAGTACTTC. Translated: CASSYDSKNIQYF.